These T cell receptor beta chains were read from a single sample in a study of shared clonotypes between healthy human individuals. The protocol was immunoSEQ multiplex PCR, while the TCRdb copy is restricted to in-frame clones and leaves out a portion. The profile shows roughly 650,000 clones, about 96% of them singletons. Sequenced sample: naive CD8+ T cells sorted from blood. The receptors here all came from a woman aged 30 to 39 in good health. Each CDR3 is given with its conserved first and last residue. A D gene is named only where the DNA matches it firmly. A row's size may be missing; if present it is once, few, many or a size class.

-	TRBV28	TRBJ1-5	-	CASSHLRPDLNQPQHF	TGTGCCAGCAGTCACCTTCGACCCGACCTAAATCAGCCCCAGCATTTT
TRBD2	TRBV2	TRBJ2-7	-	CASHTSGETYEQYF	TGTGCCAGTCATACTAGCGGAGAAACGTACGAGCAGTACTTC
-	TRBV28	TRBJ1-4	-	CASSFSFLRSGNEKLFF	TGTGCCAGCAGTTTTTCCTTCTTGAGGTCTGGTAATGAAAAACTGTTTTTT
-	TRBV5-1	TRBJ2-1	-	CASSQAGENEQFF	TGCGCCAGCAGCCAGGCCGGGGAAAATGAGCAGTTCTTC
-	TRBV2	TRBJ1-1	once	CASSEDSLNTEAFF	TGTGCCAGCAGTGAAGACAGTTTGAACACTGAAGCTTTCTTT
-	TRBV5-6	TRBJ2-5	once	CASSLIRDKETQYF	TGTGCCAGCAGCCTCATCCGGGATAAAGAGACCCAGTACTTC
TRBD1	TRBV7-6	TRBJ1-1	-	CASSLDAGGWNTEAFF	TGTGCCAGCAGCTTAGATGCAGGGGGCTGGAACACTGAAGCTTTCTTT
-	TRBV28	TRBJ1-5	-	CASSLGLGTVSNQPQHF	TGTGCCAGCAGTTTAGGCCTAGGGACGGTTAGCAATCAGCCCCAGCATTTT
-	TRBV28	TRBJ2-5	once	CASRSRGQETQYF	TGTGCCAGCAGGTCCCGGGGTCAAGAGACCCAGTACTTC
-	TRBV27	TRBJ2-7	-	CASSQQAGYYEQYF	TGTGCCAGCAGCCAACAAGCGGGTTATTACGAGCAGTACTTC
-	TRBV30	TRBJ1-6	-	CAWTDTDGSPLHF	TGTGCCTGGACGGACACGGACGGTTCACCCCTCCACTTT
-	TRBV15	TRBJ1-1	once	CATSDLNTEAFF	TGTGCCACCAGTGATCTGAACACTGAAGCTTTCTTT
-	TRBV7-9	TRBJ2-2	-	CASSLGRGPTGELFF	TGTGCCAGCAGCTTGGGGCGGGGGCCCACCGGGGAGCTGTTTTTT